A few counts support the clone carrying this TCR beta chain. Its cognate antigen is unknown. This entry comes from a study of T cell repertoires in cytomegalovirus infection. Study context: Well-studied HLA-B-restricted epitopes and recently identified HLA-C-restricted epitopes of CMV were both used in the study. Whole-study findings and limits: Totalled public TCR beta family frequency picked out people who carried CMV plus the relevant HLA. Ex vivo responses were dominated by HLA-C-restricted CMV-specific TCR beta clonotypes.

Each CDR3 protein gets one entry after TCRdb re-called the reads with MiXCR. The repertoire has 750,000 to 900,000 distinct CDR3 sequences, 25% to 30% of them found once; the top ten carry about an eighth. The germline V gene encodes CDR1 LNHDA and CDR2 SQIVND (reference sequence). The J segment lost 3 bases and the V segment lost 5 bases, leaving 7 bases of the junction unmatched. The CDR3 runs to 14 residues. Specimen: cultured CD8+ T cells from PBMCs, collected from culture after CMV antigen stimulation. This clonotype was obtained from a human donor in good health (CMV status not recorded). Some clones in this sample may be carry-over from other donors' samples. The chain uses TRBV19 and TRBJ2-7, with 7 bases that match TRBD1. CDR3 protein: CASSSGQRLYEQYF. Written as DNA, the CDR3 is TGTGCCAGTAGTTCGGGACAGAGGCTCTACGAGCAGTACTTC.